The next 15 T cell receptor beta chains were all read from a single sample in a study of prognosis after radiotherapy for stage I lung cancer. TCR beta CDR3 amplification from genomic DNA was performed by two-round multiplex PCR. Amplification in first-round PCR relied on primers specific to each TRBV and TRBJ gene. TCRdb reprocessed the multiplex PCR reads via MiXCR and lists one record per CDR3 protein. The profile shows about 20,000 distinct CDR3 sequences, 35% to 45% of them singletons. The starting material was PBMCs, obtained before or after stereotactic body radiation therapy (not recorded which). The receptors shown here come from a donor over 45 with non-small cell lung cancer.

This clonotype was seen repeatedly, ten times or more. The V gene is TRBV19, the J gene TRBJ2-7; D perhaps matches TRBD1 (6 bases). The ends were cut back, 7 bases at V and 7 bases at J, with 17 bases in the middle. Germline-derived CDR1 and CDR2 are LNHDA and SQIVND (reference sequence). The CDR3 spans 13 residues. The CDR3 DNA is TGTGCCAGTAAAGAGACAGGCCCCGGGGAGCAGTACTTC. It yields the protein CASKETGPGEQYF.

This clonotype was counted at least ten times. This chain joins TRBV29-1 and TRBJ1-2; D ambiguous. The CDR3 is 14 residues long. Germline CDR1 reads SQVTM; CDR2 reads ANQGSEA. V gave up 1 base and J gave up 3 bases, with 12 bases separating them. The CDR3 is CSVEGTQRDYGYTF. CDR3 sequence (DNA): TGCAGCGTTGAAGGAACCCAGAGAGACTATGGCTACACCTTC.

This clonotype was counted ten times or more. The chain is built from TRBV6-1 and TRBJ2-7; D uncertain. V was pared by 2 bases and J by 3 bases, with 17 bases between. The CDR3 covers 16 residues. In germline, CDR1 is MNHNS, CDR2 SASEGT. The DNA of the CDR3 is TGTGCCAGCAGTGAAAGAGGTTCCTCCATGCACTACGAGCAGTACTTC. Encoded protein: CASSERGSSMHYEQYF.

The chain links TRBV30 to TRBJ1-1; TRBD1 matches 11 bases. V lost 5 bases and J lost 5; bases outside the gene matches: 7. The germline gives CDR1 GTSNPN, CDR2 SVGIG (reference sequence). The CDR3 has 14 amino acids. The CDR3 reads CAWFPGTGGTEAFF. CDR3 in DNA: TGTGCCTGGTTCCCCGGGACAGGGGGAACTGAAGCTTTCTTT.

This clonotype was picked up many times. The chain joins TRBV20-1 to TRBJ2-3; 10 positions match TRBD2. CDR1 and CDR2 (germline): DFQATT, SNEGSKA (reference sequence). With V trimmed by 5 bases and J by 4 bases, 9 bases remained unmatched. The CDR3 consists of 15 residues. The CDR3 sequence is CSAQHGTSVADTQYF. CDR3 coding DNA: TGCAGTGCTCAACACGGGACTAGCGTCGCAGATACGCAGTATTTT.

The chain recombines TRBV6-5 with TRBJ1-2; no definite D call. The CDR3 has 14 residues. Germline V CDR1 and CDR2: MNHEY, SVGAGI. V dropped 0 bases and J dropped 9 bases, with 14 bases sitting between them. The CDR3 loop is CASSYSTGLVSYTF. The CDR3 nucleotides read TGTGCCAGCAGTTACTCGACTGGGTTGGTGAGCTACACCTTC.

Details on this clonotype: A much larger clone lies a single base off, so this may be a read error. The V gene is TRBV29-1, the J gene TRBJ2-1, with D uncertain. The germline gives CDR1 SQVTM, CDR2 ANQGSEA. Trimming removed 0 bases at V and 1 base at J, with 4 bases between. The CDR3 totals 13 residues. This chain's CDR3 is CSVEDQSYNEQFF. CDR3 in DNA: TGCAGCGTTGAAGATCAATCCTACAATGAGCAGTTCTTC.

The table lists this clonotype with a few counts. It may be a read error: a sequence one base away is much more abundant. The genes are TRBV11-3 and TRBJ2-5; 8 nucleotides line up with TRBD2. With V trimmed by 0 bases and J by 8 bases, 17 bases remained unmatched. CDR1 is SGHNT, CDR2 YENEEA, per germline. The CDR3 totals 18 residues. For the CDR3, the DNA is TGTGCCAGCAGCTTAGATCGAAGGCTAGCGGGTCATGGAGATACCCAGTACTTC. The encoded protein is CASSLDRRLAGHGDTQYF.

This clonotype was counted a single time. One junction end disagrees with the germline gene, perhaps due to a read error. The chain recombines TRBV5-1 with TRBJ2-7; D may be TRBD1 (5 bases). The CDR3 has 14 residues. Germline V gives CDR1 SGHRS, CDR2 YFSETQ. The CDR3 nucleotides read TGCACCAGCAGCCATCTGCAGGGTGTTAACGAGCAGTACTTC. Protein sequence: CTSSHLQGVNEQYF. Using reference TRBV5-1 and TRBJ2-7 for the parts outside the CDR3, the full variable domain is KAGVTQTPRYLIKTRGQQVTLSCSPISGHRSVSWYQQTPGQGLQFLFEYFSETQRNKGNFPGRFSGRQFSNSRSEMNVSTLELGDSALYLCTSSHLQGVNEQYFGPGTRLTVT.

This clonotype was counted at least ten times. J is TRBJ1-1 and V is TRBV10-3; 9 nucleotides match TRBD1. Germline values: CDR1 ENHRY, CDR2 SYGVKD. V trimming: 4 bases; J trimming: 5 bases; junction bases outside the gene matches: 8. This CDR3 spans 15 amino acids. The CDR3: CAISAQGQGGTEAFF. DNA for the CDR3: TGTGCCATCAGTGCACAGGGACAGGGCGGTACTGAAGCTTTCTTT.

The table lists this clonotype with many counts. The chain combines TRBV28 with TRBJ1-6, with D unresolved. Germline CDR1 MDHEN, CDR2 SYDVKM. Between the trimmed V and J ends, which lost 6 bases and 5 bases, there was a span of 8 bases. This CDR3 is built from 13 residues. The CDR3 loop reads CASRGGDNSPLHF. CDR3 nucleotide sequence: TGTGCCAGCAGGGGCGGCGATAATTCACCCCTCCACTTT.

This clonotype was counted ten times or more. This chain links TRBV19 with TRBJ2-1, with D unresolved. CDR1 is LNHDA, CDR2 SQIVND, per germline (reference sequence). V shed 5 bases and J shed 5 bases, with 4 bases lying between them. The CDR3 extends over 11 amino acids. For the CDR3, the DNA is TGTGCCAGTAGTCTACACAATGAGCAGTTCTTC. This translates into CASSLHNEQFF.

This clonotype was counted between two and nine times. J is TRBJ2-2 and V is TRBV11-3; 11 nucleotides agree with TRBD2. CDR3 size: 15 residues. The germline gives CDR1 SGHNT, CDR2 YENEEA. J was trimmed by 2 bases and V by 5 bases; bases with no gene match: 1. CDR3 DNA sequence: TGTGCCAGCAGCCGACTAGCGGGAAACACCGGGGAGCTGTTTTTT. It yields the protein CASSRLAGNTGELFF.

This clonotype was seen ten or more times. The gene calls are TRBV27 and TRBJ2-5; 8 positions match TRBD1. V lost 2 bases, J lost 5 bases, and 7 bases stayed unmatched. The length of the CDR3 is 15 residues. Germline values: CDR1 MNHEY, CDR2 SMNVEV (reference sequence). CDR3: CASSLEYRGSETQYF. CDR3 nucleotide sequence: TGTGCCAGCAGTTTAGAGTACAGGGGGAGTGAGACCCAGTACTTC.

The chain combines TRBV6-1 with TRBJ2-7; no reliable D call. With 9 bases removed from V and 3 bases from J, the gap between germline ends came to 12 bases. The CDR3 consists of 12 residues. Germline CDR1 MNHNS, CDR2 SASEGT. The CDR3 bases are TGTGCCAGTACCAATTTCGGCTACGAGCAGTACTTC. This encodes CASTNFGYEQYF.